This TCR beta chain was captured by sequencing in a study of cytomegalovirus exposure and HLA in healthy donors. Study-level background: Around 200 million T cells yielded 117 million unique TCR beta sequences, as an earlier analysis found. Some 85 million unique TCRs, all from HLA-typed donors, were included in an early release of the data.

Whole-study results and caveats: In a later analysis, TCR beta V- and J-gene trimming was associated with a missense DCLRE1C variant. The study listed under 200 cytomegalovirus-associated TCR beta chains.

The CDR3 consists of 16 residues. The germline V gene has CDR1 MNHNS and CDR2 SASEGT. Trimming stripped 6 bases from V and 3 bases from J, with 20 bases between. This clone is a singleton in its sample. The antigen remains unidentified. A multiplex PCR was run with 60 Vbeta primers and 13 Jbeta primers. TCRdb's table, derived via immunoSEQ multiplex PCR, lists solely in-frame clones and lacks some. In the table there are over 200,000 clones, about 84% of which are singletons. Sample: PBMCs. The chain couples TRBV6-1 to TRBJ1-2; maybe TRBD1 (6 bases). This receptor was taken from a human donor in good health. The CDR3 bases are TGTGCCAGCAGGGAAAGCTTAACAGGGATCGACTATGGCTACACCTTC. Translated: CASRESLTGIDYGYTF.